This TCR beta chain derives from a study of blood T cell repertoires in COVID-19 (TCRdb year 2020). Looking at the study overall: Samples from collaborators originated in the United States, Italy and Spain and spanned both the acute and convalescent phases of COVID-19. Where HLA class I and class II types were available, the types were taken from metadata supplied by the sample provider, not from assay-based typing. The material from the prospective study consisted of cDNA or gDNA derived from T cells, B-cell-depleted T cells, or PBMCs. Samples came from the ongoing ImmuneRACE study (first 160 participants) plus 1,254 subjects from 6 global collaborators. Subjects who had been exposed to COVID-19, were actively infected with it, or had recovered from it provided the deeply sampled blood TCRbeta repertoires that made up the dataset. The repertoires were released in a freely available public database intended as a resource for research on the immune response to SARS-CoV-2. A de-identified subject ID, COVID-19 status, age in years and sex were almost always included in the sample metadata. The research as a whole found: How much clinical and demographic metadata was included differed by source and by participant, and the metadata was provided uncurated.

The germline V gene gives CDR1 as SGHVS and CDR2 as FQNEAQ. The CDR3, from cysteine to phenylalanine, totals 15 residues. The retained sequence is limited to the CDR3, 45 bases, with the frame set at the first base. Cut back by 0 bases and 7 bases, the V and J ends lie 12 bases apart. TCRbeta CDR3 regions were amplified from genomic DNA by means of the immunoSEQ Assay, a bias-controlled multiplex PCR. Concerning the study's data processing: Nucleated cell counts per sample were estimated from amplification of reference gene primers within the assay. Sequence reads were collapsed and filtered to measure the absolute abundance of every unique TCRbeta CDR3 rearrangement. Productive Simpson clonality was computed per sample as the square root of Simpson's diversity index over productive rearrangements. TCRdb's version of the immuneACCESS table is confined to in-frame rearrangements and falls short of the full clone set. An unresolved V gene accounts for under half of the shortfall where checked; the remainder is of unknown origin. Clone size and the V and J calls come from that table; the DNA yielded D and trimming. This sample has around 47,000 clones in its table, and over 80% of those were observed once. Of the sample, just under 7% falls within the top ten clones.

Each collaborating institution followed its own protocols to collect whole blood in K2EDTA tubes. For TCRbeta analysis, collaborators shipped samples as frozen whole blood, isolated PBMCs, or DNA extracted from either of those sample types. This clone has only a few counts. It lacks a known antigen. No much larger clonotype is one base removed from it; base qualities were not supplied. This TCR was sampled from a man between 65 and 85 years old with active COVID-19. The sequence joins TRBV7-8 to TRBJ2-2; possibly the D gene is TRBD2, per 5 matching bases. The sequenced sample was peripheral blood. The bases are TGTGCCAGCAGCTTAGCGCTCAGCGGTATCGGGGAGCTGTTTTTT. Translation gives CASSLALSGIGELFF.